The T cell receptor (beta chain) described here comes from a study of cytomegalovirus exposure and HLA in healthy donors. PCR amplification relied on 60 Vbeta primers (plus 13 Jbeta primers). Profiled with immunoSEQ multiplex PCR; TCRdb holds only in-frame clones, not every one. This table has 200,000 or so clones, around 75% appearing once. Germline lookup yields CDR1 MNHEY and CDR2 SMNVEV (reference sequence). V was shortened by 5 bases and J by 2 bases, with 19 bases between the two germline ends. The CDR3 runs to 16 residues. For this clone: The antigen is undetermined.

Study-wide results and caveats: Follow-up analysis later connected one missense variant in DCLRE1C with trimming of TCR beta V- and J-genes. High sensitivity and specificity were reportedly achieved when the classifier diagnosed cytomegalovirus status.

This chain connects TRBV27 to TRBJ2-7; D may be TRBD1 (6 bases). This TCR was recovered from a woman aged 25 to 39 in good health and CMV-seropositive. The specimen sequenced was PBMCs. The CDR3 DNA sequence: TGTGCCAGCAGTCGATCCTCAGGGGATCATCCCTACGAGCAGTACTTC. It codes for CASSRSSGDHPYEQYF.